This TCR beta chain was sequenced during a study of cytomegalovirus exposure and HLA in healthy donors. For the study at large: Among the 398 donors who were genotyped, roughly 76% fell in the genetic ancestry cluster that is associated with self-reported Caucasian donors.

This clone was recorded a few times. Its antigen remains unknown. General study findings and limits: Judged likely to be a sequencing artifact was a cluster of highly shared sequence variants.

With 60 Vbeta and 13 Jbeta primers, the PCR was carried out. The repertoire was sequenced with immunoSEQ multiplex PCR; TCRdb's copy has only in-frame clones and lacks some. Of roughly 130,000 clones listed, roughly 80% are singletons. V trimming: 5 bases; J trimming: 4 bases; junction bases outside the gene matches: 6. Germline V CDR1 and CDR2: SGHTA, FQGNSA. The CDR3 loop spans 15 amino acids. This clonotype was sampled from a man aged 25-45 years in good health and CMV-seronegative. Input material: PBMCs. The genes are TRBV7-2 and TRBJ2-1, with 9 bases matching TRBD2. The CDR3 sequence is CASSPLAGPYNEQFF. CDR3 DNA sequence: TGTGCCAGCAGCCCTCTAGCGGGGCCGTACAATGAGCAGTTCTTC.